This T cell receptor beta chain originates from a study of identical twins. General study points: Clonotypes of the beta chain that were abundant in cord blood carried fewer insertions (memory repertoires showed none).

As regards this clonotype: Its antigen is not identified.

From the 5' RACE reads, TCRdb called clonotypes with MiXCR, one entry per CDR3 protein. The sample lists a few hundred thousand distinct CDR3 sequences; around 20% were seen once. Sequencing used naive T cells sorted from blood. The receptor was derived from a man aged 50-59 years in good health.

For the CDR3, the DNA is TGTGCCAGCAGTGAGAAGATGAACACTGAAGCTTTCTTT. Amino acid sequence: CASSEKMNTEAFF. V and J are TRBV6-1 and TRBJ1-1, with no clear D. V was shortened by 3 bases and J by 0 bases, with 5 bases between the two germline ends. The germline V gene has CDR1 MNHNS and CDR2 SASEGT. There are 13 residues in the CDR3.